Below, 7 T cell receptor beta chains from the same sample are listed, as sequenced in a study of cytomegalovirus exposure and HLA in healthy donors. PCR amplification relied on 60 Vbeta primers (plus 13 Jbeta primers). Here immunoSEQ multiplex PCR was the method, and the copy in TCRdb shows in-frame clones only, minus some. This sample carries some 39,000 clones, with about 3.2% going to the ten biggest clones. Sequencing was carried out using PBMCs. These receptors all come from a woman in her 30s in good health and CMV-seropositive.

The chain employs TRBV19 and TRBJ2-3; 9 positions match TRBD2. CDR1 is LNHDA, CDR2 SQIVND, per germline (reference sequence). CDR3 size: 16 residues. V lost 3 bases and J lost 0; bases outside the gene matches: 4. In nucleotides, the CDR3 is TGTGCCAGTAGTATCCCTAGCGGGGTTAGCACAGATACGCAGTATTTT. The encoded protein is CASSIPSGVSTDTQYF.

The chain recombines TRBV5-1 with TRBJ2-7; D is unclear. Germline assignment: CDR1 SGHRS and CDR2 YFSETQ. Trimming shortened V by 5 bases and J by 4 bases, and 10 bases separated the two germline ends. The CDR3 has 12 amino acids. The CDR3 region has the DNA TGCGCCAGCAGTCCGGAGAATTACGAGCAGTACTTC. This gives the protein CASSPENYEQYF.

The J gene is TRBJ1-5, the V gene TRBV30, with D possibly being TRBD1 (6 bases). The CDR3 totals 13 residues. Between the trimmed V and J ends, which lost 3 bases and 3 bases, there was a span of 9 bases. Germline V CDR1 and CDR2: GTSNPN, SVGIG (reference sequence). The CDR3 loop reads CAWSPGDNQPQHF. The CDR3 DNA sequence: TGTGCCTGGAGCCCAGGGGACAATCAGCCCCAGCATTTT.

The chain carries TRBV14 and TRBJ2-3; maybe TRBD2 (5 bases). V was clipped by 6 bases and J by 14 bases, with 18 bases between them. This CDR3 comprises 12 residues. Germline lookup yields CDR1 SGHDN and CDR2 FVKESK. CDR3 region: CASSQQPGMVYF. The CDR3 nucleotides are TGTGCCAGCAGTCAGCAGCCGGGGATGGTGTATTTT. Based on the CDR3 plus reference TRBV14 and TRBJ2-3, the full variable domain is EAGVTQFPSHSVIEKGQTVTLRCDPISGHDNLYWYRRVMGKEIKFLLHFVKESKQDESGMPNNRFLAERTGGTYSTLKVQPAELEDSGVYFCASSQQPGMVYFGPGTRLTVL.

In the case of this clone: A read error may produce the germline difference seen at one junction end. The chain joins TRBV7-7 to TRBJ1-4; D unresolved. Germline assignment: CDR1 SSHAT and CDR2 FNYEAQ (reference sequence). The length of the CDR3 is 17 residues. CDR3 loop: CASSLEAPGSTNEKLFF. CDR3 bases: TGTGCTAGCAGCTTAGAGGCACCCGGGTCGACTAATGAAAAACTGTTTTTT.

The chain couples TRBV5-4 to TRBJ1-2; D perhaps matches TRBD1 (5 bases). Trimming cost V 2 bases and J 2 bases, with 16 bases left between them. CDR3 length: 16 residues. Germline V gene lookup returns CDR1 SGHNT and CDR2 YYREEE (reference sequence). The CDR3 DNA reads TGTGCCAGCAGCTTAGGCCAGGGTATGACAAACTATGGCTACACCTTC. Translated: CASSLGQGMTNYGYTF.

V usage is TRBV4-2 and J usage is TRBJ1-5; TRBD1 matches at 10 bases. V shed 0 bases and J 6 bases; nucleotides not matched to a gene: 8. CDR1 is LGHNA, CDR2 YNFKEQ, per germline. The CDR3 runs 17 residues. CDR3 sequence (DNA): TGTGCCAGCAGCCAAGACCGGACAGGGGGAGCGGGTCAGCCCCAGCATTTT. It specifies CASSQDRTGGAGQPQHF.